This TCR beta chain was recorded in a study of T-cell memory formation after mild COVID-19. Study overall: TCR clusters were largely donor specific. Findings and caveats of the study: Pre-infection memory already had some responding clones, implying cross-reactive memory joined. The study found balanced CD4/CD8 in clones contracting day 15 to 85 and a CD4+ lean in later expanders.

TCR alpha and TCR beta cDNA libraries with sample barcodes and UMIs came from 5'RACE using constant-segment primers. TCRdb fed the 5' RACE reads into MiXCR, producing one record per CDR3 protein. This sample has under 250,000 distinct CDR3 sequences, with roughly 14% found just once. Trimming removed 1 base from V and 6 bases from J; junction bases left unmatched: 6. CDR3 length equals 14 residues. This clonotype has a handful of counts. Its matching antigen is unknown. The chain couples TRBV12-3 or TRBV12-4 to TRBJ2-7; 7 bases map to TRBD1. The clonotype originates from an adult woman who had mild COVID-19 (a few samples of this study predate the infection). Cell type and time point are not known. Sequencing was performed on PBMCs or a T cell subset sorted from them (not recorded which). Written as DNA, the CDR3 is TGTGCCAGCAGTTTAGGCAGGGGGATTAGCGAGCAGTACTTC. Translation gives CASSLGRGISEQYF.